This T cell receptor (beta chain) was sequenced during a study of CD8 T cells in Susac syndrome. Study information: Of the sequenced Susac syndrome patients, roughly six had active disease and fewer than ten were in remission.

It was with random hexamers that 0.5 to 1 ug RNA was reverse transcribed. Via MiXCR, TCRdb re-called the immunoSEQ multiplex PCR reads, giving one row per CDR3 protein. The data show around 170,000 distinct CDR3 sequences, 90% to 96% seen once. The CD8+ and CD4+ T cells were negatively isolated, with the TEMRA cells enriched by FACS. The CDR3 extends over 14 amino acids. Germline lookup yields CDR1 SNHLY and CDR2 FYNNEI. Trimming cost V 11 bases and J 6 bases; bases outside gene matches: 13. This TCR came from a human donor with Susac syndrome. The sequencing input was CD4+ T cells from PBMCs. This chain connects TRBV2 to TRBJ2-7; 10 bases are a match to TRBD1. The CDR3, as DNA: TGTGCCGGCCAGGGAGACAGGGGGCAAATCGAGCAGTACTTC. Protein product: CAGQGDRGQIEQYF.